The text below deals with one T cell receptor beta chain. The TCR cDNA carried a universal primer site and UMIs from 5'RACE template switching. TCRdb processed the 5' RACE reads anew with MiXCR; each CDR3 protein has one entry. In the table there are 200,000 to 300,000 distinct CDR3 sequences, 13% of which are singletons. The source of the sample is a study of T cells after yellow fever vaccination. CDR3 length: 17 amino acids. V was clipped by 7 bases and J by 3 bases; unmatched bases: 17. Germline V gene sequence: CDR1 MDHEN, CDR2 SYDVKM. The chain couples TRBV28 to TRBJ1-2, with TRBD1 matching over 7 bases. The sample here was CD4+ T cells sorted from PBMCs, taken 45 days after the yellow fever booster vaccination. This TCR was recovered from a man aged 25-40 years who received the YFV17D yellow fever vaccine. CDR3 coding DNA: TGTGCCAGCAACTTAGGAGGGGGTGCAGGGGGATACTATGGCTACACCTTC. Protein product: CASNLGGGAGGYYGYTF.